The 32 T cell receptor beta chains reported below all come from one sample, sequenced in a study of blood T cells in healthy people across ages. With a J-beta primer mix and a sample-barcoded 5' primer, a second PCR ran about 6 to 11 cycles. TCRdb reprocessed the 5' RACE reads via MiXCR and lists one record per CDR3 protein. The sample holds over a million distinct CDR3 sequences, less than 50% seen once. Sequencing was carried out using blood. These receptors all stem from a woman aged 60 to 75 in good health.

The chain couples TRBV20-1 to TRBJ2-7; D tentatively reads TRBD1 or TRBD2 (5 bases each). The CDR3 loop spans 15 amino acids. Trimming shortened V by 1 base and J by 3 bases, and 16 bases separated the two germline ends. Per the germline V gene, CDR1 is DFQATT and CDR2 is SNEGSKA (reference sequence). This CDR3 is CSARAILGEVYEQYF. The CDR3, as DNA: TGCAGTGCTAGAGCCATTCTGGGGGAAGTCTACGAGCAGTACTTC.

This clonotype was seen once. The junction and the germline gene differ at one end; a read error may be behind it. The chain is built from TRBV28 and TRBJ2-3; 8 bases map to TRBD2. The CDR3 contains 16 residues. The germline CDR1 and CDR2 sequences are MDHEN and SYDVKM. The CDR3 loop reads CASSFSSGPSTDTQFF. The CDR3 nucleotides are TGTGCCAGCAGTTTTTCTAGCGGGCCCAGCACAGATACGCAGTTTTTT.

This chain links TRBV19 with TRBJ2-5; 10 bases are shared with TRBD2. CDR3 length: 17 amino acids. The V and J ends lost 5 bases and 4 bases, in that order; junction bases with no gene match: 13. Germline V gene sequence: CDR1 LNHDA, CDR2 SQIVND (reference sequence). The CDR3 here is CASSPGALAGVLETQYF. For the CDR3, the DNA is TGTGCCAGTAGTCCAGGGGCCCTAGCGGGAGTCCTAGAGACCCAGTACTTC.

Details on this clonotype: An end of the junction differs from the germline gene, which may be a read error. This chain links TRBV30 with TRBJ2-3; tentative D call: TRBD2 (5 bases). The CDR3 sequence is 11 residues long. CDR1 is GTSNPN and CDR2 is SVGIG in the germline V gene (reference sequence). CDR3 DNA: TGTGCCGGGAGTGTGTCAGATACGCAGTATTTT. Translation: CAGSVSDTQYF.

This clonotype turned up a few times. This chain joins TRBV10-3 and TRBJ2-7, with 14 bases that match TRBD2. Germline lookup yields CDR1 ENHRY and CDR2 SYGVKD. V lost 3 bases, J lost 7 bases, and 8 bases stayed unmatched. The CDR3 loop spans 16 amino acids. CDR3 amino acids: CAISDKGLAGVNEQYF. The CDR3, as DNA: TGTGCCATCAGTGATAAGGGACTAGCGGGGGTCAATGAGCAGTACTTC.

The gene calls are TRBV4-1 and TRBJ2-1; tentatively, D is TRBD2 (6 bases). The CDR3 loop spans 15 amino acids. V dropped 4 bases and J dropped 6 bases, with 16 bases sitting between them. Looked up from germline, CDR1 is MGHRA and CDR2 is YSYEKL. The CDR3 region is CASSPDPTSFNEQFF. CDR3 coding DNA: TGCGCCAGCAGCCCCGACCCGACTAGTTTCAATGAGCAGTTCTTC.

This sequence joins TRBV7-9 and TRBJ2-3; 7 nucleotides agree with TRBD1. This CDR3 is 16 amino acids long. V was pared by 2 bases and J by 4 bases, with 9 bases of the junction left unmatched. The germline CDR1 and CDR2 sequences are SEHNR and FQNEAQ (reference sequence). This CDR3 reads CASSLRQGVPSDTQYF. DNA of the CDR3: TGTGCCAGCAGCTTACGGCAGGGGGTTCCCTCAGATACGCAGTATTTT.

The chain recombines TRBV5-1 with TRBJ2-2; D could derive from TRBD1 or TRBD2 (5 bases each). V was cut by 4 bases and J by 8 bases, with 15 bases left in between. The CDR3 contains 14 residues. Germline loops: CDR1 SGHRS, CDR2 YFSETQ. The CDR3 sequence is CASSGGTPPGELFF. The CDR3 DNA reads TGCGCCAGCAGCGGGGGAACCCCACCGGGGGAGCTGTTTTTT.

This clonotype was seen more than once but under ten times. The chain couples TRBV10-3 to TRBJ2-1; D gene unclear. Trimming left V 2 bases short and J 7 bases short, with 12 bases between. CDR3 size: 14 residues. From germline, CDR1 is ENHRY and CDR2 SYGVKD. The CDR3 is CAISENSDFNEQFF. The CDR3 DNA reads TGTGCCATCAGTGAGAACTCAGACTTTAATGAGCAGTTCTTC.

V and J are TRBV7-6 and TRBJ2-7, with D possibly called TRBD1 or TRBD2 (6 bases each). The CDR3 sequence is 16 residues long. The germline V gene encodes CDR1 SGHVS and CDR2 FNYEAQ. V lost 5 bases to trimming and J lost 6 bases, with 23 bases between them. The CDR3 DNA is TGTGCCAGCAGCCCACGGGGGCCTCCAAGAAACTTCGAGCAGTACTTC. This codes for CASSPRGPPRNFEQYF.

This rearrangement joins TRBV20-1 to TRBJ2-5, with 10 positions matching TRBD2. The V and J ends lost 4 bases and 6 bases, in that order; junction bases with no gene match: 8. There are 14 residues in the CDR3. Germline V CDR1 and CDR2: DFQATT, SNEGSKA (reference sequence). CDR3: CSANSAGGLKTQYF. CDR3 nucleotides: TGCAGTGCTAATTCAGCGGGAGGGTTAAAGACCCAGTACTTC.

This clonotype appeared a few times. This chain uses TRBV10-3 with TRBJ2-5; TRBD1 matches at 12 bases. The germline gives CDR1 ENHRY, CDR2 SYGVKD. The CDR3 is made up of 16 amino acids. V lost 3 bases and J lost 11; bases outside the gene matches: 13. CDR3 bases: TGTGCCATCAGTGAAACTGGGGACAGGGGGCTTAATGAGCAGTACTTC. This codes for CAISETGDRGLNEQYF.

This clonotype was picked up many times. The CDR3 reads CSGTETLQETQYF. The CDR3 nucleotides are TGCAGCGGGACGGAGACACTGCAAGAGACCCAGTACTTC. The chain combines TRBV29-1 with TRBJ2-5; D unclear. The CDR3 sequence is 13 residues long. V was trimmed by 7 bases and J by 2 bases, leaving 14 bases between them. Looked up from germline, CDR1 is SQVTM and CDR2 is ANQGSEA.

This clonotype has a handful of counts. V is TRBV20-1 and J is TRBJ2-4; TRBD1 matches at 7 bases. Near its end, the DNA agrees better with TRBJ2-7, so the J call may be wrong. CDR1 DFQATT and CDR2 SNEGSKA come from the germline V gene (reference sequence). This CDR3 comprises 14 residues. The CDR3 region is CSAREDRPSGEQYF. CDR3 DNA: TGCAGTGCTAGAGAGGACAGGCCCTCCGGCGAGCAGTACTTC.

CDR3 sequence: CASKPLAGGLNEQFF. The CDR3 DNA is TGTGCCAGCAAACCACTAGCGGGAGGGCTGAATGAGCAGTTCTTC. The V call is TRBV11-2, the J call TRBJ2-1; 13 nucleotides match TRBD2. The CDR3 totals 15 residues. Germline CDR1 and CDR2: SGHAT and FQNNGV. After removal of 7 bases from V and 7 bases from J, the junction contained 7 bases not matched to a gene.

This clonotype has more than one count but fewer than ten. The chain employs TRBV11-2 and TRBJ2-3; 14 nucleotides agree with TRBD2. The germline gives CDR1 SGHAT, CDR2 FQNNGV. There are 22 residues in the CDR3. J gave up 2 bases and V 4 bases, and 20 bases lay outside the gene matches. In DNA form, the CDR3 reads TGTGCCAGCAGCTCGGGTGGTGGGAAAAGGACTAGCGGGAGGACCTACACAGATACGCAGTATTTT. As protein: CASSSGGGKRTSGRTYTDTQYF.

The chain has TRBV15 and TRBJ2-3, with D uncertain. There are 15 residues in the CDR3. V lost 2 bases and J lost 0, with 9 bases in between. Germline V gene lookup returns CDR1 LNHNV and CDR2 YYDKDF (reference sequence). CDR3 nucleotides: TGTGCCACCAGCAGAAAACCTCTTAGCACAGATACGCAGTATTTT. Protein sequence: CATSRKPLSTDTQYF.

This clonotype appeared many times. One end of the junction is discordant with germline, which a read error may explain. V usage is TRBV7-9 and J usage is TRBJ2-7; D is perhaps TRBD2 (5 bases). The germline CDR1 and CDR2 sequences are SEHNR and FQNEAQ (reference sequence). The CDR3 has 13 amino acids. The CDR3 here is CASSLAHSYEQYF. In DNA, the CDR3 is TGTGCCAGCAGTTTAGCGCATTCCTACGAGCAGTACTTC.

The CDR3 DNA follows: TGTGCCAGCTCACCACAACTCAGGGAAGAGACCCAGTACTTC. It translates to CASSPQLREETQYF. The rearrangement uses TRBV18 and TRBJ2-5, with D possibly TRBD1 on 5 matching bases. CDR1 is KGHSH and CDR2 is LQKENI in the germline V gene. The CDR3 covers 14 residues. The V end was cut by 1 base, the J end by 3 bases, with 9 bases between.

CDR3 bases: TGTGCCAGCAGTTTTCGAGGGGGTGATGGCTACACCTTC. Encoded protein: CASSFRGGDGYTF. The chain employs TRBV28 and TRBJ1-2, with D perhaps TRBD1 (6 bases). V was cut by 3 bases and J by 6 bases, with 11 bases left in between. The length of the CDR3 is 13 residues. Germline V lookup: CDR1 MDHEN, CDR2 SYDVKM.

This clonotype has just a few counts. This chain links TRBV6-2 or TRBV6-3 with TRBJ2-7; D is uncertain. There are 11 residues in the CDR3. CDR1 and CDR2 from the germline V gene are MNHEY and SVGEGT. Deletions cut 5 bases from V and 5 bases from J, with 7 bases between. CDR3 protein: CASSHADEQYF. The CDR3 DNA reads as TGTGCCAGCAGTCACGCAGACGAGCAGTACTTC.

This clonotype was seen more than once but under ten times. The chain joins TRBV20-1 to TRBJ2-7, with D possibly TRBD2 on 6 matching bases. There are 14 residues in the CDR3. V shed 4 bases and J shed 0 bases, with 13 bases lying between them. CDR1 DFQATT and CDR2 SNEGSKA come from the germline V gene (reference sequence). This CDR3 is CSAILAGSSYEQYF. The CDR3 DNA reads TGCAGTGCTATCCTCGCGGGGAGCTCCTACGAGCAGTACTTC.

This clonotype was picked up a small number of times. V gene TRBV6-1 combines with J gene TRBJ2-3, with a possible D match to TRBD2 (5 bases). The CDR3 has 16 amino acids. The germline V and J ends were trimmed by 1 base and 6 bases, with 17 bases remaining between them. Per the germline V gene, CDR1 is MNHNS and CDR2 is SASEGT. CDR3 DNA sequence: TGTGCCAGCAGTGAAGATCCCTGGGAGTTAGTCGATACGCAGTATTTT. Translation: CASSEDPWELVDTQYF.

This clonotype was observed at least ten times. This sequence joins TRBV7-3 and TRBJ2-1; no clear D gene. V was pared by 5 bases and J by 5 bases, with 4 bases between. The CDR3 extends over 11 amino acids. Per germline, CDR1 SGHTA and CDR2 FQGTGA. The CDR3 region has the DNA TGTGCCAGCAGCGGACACAATGAGCAGTTCTTC. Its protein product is CASSGHNEQFF.

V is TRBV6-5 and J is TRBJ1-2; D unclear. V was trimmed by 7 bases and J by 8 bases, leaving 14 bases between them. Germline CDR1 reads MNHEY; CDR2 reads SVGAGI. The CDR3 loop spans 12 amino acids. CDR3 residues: CASTRGLGGYTF. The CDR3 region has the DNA TGTGCCAGCACCCGAGGCCTAGGGGGCTACACCTTC.

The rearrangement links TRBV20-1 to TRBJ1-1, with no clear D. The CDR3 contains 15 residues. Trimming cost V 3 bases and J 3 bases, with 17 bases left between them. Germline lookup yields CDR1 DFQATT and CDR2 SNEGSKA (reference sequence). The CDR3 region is CSARGPPLGDTEAFF. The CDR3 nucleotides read TGCAGTGCTAGGGGCCCCCCACTTGGGGACACTGAAGCTTTCTTT.

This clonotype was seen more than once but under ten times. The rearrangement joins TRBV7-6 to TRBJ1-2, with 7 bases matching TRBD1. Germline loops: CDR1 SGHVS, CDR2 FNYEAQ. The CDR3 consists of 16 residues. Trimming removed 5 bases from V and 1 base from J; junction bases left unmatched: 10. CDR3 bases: TGTGCCAGCAGCGAGGGGGCAGGGAGTGGTAACTATGGCTACACCTTC. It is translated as CASSEGAGSGNYGYTF. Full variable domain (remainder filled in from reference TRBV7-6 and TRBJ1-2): GAGVSQSPRYKVTKRGQDVALRCDPISGHVSLYWYRQALGQGPEFLTYFNYEAQQDKSGLPNDRFSAERPEGSISTLTIQRTEQRDSAMYRCASSEGAGSGNYGYTFGSGTRLTVV.

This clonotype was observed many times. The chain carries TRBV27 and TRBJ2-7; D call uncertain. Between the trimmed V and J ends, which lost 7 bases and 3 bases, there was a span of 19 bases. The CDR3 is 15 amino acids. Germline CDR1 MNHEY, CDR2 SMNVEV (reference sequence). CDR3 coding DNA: TGTGCCAGCACCCCCCTCATTGGGCCCAACTACGAGCAGTACTTC. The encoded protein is CASTPLIGPNYEQYF.

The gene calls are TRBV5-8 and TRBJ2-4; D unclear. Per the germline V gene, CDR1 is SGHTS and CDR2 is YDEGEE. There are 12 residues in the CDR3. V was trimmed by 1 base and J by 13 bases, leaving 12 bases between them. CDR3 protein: CASSLWGQEQYF. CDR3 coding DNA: TGTGCCAGCAGCTTGTGGGGTCAGGAGCAGTACTTC. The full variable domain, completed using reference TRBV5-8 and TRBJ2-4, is EAGVTQSPTHLIKTRGQQATLRCSPISGHTSVYWYQQALGLGLQFLLWYDEGEERNRGNFPPRFSGRQFPNYSSELNVNALELEDSALYLCASSLWGQEQYFGAGTRLSVL.

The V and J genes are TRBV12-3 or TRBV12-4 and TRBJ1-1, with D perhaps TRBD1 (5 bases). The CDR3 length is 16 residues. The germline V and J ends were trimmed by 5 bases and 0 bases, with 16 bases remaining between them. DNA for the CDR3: TGTGCCAGCAGTCCCCAGGCAGGGTATGTGAACACTGAAGCTTTCTTT. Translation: CASSPQAGYVNTEAFF.

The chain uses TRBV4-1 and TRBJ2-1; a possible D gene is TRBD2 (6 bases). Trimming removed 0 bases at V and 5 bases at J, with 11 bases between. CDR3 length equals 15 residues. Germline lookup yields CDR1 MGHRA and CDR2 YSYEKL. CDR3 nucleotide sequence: TGCGCCAGCAGCCAAGACAAACTAGCCGACAATGAGCAGTTCTTC. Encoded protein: CASSQDKLADNEQFF.

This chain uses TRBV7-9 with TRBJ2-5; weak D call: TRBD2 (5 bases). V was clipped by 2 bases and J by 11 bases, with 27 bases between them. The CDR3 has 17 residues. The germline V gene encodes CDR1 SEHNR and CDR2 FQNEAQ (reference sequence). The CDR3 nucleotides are TGTGCCAGCAGCTTACTCACGCTGGGTGGGAGTCGGGATGAGCAGTACTTC. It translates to CASSLLTLGGSRDEQYF.